The rows below give T cell receptor beta chains drawn from one sample of a study of cytomegalovirus exposure and HLA in healthy donors. Some clones are missing from TCRdb's copy, which holds only in-frame ones; the method was immunoSEQ multiplex PCR. This table has 50,000 or so clones, about four fifths appearing once. Sequenced sample: PBMCs. These receptors were taken from a boy aged 5-17 years in good health and CMV-seropositive. The CDR3 runs from the conserved cysteine through the conserved F or W. D genes are given only for firm matches. A row's size may be missing; if present it is once, few, many or a size class.

J,D,size,V,DNA,CDR3
TRBJ2-3,-,-,TRBV4-1,TGCGCCAGCAGCCATCGGGACACAGATACGCAGTATTTT,CASSHRDTDTQYF
TRBJ2-1,TRBD1,-,TRBV5-6,TGTGCCAGCAGCTTGGTTTCCTGGACAGGGGATGAGCAGTTCTTC,CASSLVSWTGDEQFF
TRBJ2-2,-,-,TRBV2,TGTGCCAGCAGTCCGCAGGGGTTAAGGACCGGGGAGCTGTTTTTT,CASSPQGLRTGELFF
TRBJ2-1,-,-,TRBV27,TGTGCCAGCAGTGATAGCGGTACCTACAATGAGCAGTTCTTC,CASSDSGTYNEQFF
TRBJ2-7,TRBD1,-,TRBV5-6,TGTGCCAGCAGCTTCTGGACAGGGCGGAGCGAGCAGTACTTC,CASSFWTGRSEQYF
TRBJ2-7,TRBD1,few,TRBV13,TGTGCCAGCAGCCCTCCCCGGGACAGAGGCTACGAGCAGTACTTC,CASSPPRDRGYEQYF
TRBJ1-4,TRBD1,once,TRBV7-9,TGTGCCAGCAGCTCCGGGACAGGGGATGAAAAACTGTTTTTT,CASSSGTGDEKLFF
TRBJ2-3,-,-,TRBV19,TGTGCCAGTAAAGGCAGGCGCACAGATACGCAGTATTTT,CASKGRRTDTQYF
TRBJ2-2,-,-,TRBV14,TGTGCCAGCAGCCATTTCCTAAACACCGGGGAGCTGTTTTTT,CASSHFLNTGELFF
TRBJ2-1,-,-,TRBV7-2,TGTGCCAGCATCCTCTCCGGTCCCTCCTACAATGAGCAGTTCTTC,CASILSGPSYNEQFF
TRBJ2-3,TRBD1,few,TRBV11-2,TGTGCCAGCAGCTTAGGTGAGGGGGCGGTCACAGATACGCAGTATTTT,CASSLGEGAVTDTQYF
TRBJ1-1,TRBD1,-,TRBV5-6,TGTGCCAGCAGCTTCGGGACAGGCAACACTGAAGCTTTCTTT,CASSFGTGNTEAFF
TRBJ1-1,TRBD1,-,TRBV9,TGTGCCAGCAGCGCAACCGGGACAGGGTTTGCTAACACTGAAGCTTTCTTT,CASSATGTGFANTEAFF
TRBJ2-2,-,-,TRBV9,TGTGCCAGCAGCGTAGAGGACGGAGGGGGCCCCAGCGGGGAGCTGTTTTTT,CASSVEDGGGPSGELFF
TRBJ2-7,TRBD1,-,TRBV7-2,TGTGCCAGCAGCGTCTTGGACAGGATGGGCGAGCAGTACTTC,CASSVLDRMGEQYF
TRBJ2-7,-,-,TRBV27,TGTGCCAGCAGTTTAAGGGGACACCTTTACGAGCAGTACTTC,CASSLRGHLYEQYF
TRBJ1-2,TRBD1,-,TRBV15,TGTGCCACCAGCCGAACAAAGGACAGGGGGGAAGGCTACACCTTC,CATSRTKDRGEGYTF
TRBJ1-2,-,-,TRBV6-6,TGTGCCAGCAGTTACTCGCGGGGATTAGCTAACTATGGCTACACCTTC,CASSYSRGLANYGYTF
TRBJ2-1,-,-,TRBV5-1,TGCGCCAGCAGCTTGTGGGGGGTAAGCCTTGGGTCTCATGAGCAGTTCTTC,CASSLWGVSLGSHEQFF
TRBJ1-1,-,-,TRBV2,TGTGCCAGCAAGGGGGAATACACTGAAGCTTTCTTT,CASKGEYTEAFF
TRBJ2-2,-,-,TRBV11-1,TGTGCCAGCAGCTTAGAATCAGGCCTTGCTGAGCTGTTTTTT,CASSLESGLAELFF
TRBJ1-3,-,few,TRBV5-1,TGCGCCAGCAGCTTGGCGCAGAATGGAAACACCATATATTTT,CASSLAQNGNTIYF
TRBJ2-3,TRBD2,-,TRBV10-3,TGTGCCATCAGTCGGGGGGTCGACACAGATACGCAGTATTTT,CAISRGVDTDTQYF
TRBJ2-3,TRBD2,-,TRBV5-4,TGTGCCAGCAGCCTATATAGCGGGGCTGATACGCAGTATTTT,CASSLYSGADTQYF
TRBJ2-1,TRBD1,-,TRBV5-1,TGCGCCAGCGGATCCGGGACAGGGGGCAATGAGCAGTTCTTC,CASGSGTGGNEQFF
TRBJ1-2,-,-,TRBV7-2,TGTGCCAGCAGCTTGACAGTTACTAACTATGGCTACACCTTC,CASSLTVTNYGYTF
TRBJ1-2,TRBD1,few,TRBV9,TGTGCCAGCACCCAGACAGGGGCGGATGGCTACACCTTC,CASTQTGADGYTF
TRBJ2-7,-,-,TRBV2,TGTGCCAGCAGGCCTTCAAGCGCCACCTACGAGCAGTACTTC,CASRPSSATYEQYF
TRBJ1-1,TRBD1,-,TRBV19,TGTGCCAGTAGCGTAAGGGACAGGGGGTTATCTGAAGCTTTCTTT,CASSVRDRGLSEAFF
TRBJ1-4,TRBD1,-,TRBV7-9,TGTGCCAGCAGCCCAGGGGACAGGGGAGATGAAAAACTGTTTTTT,CASSPGDRGDEKLFF
TRBJ2-3,-,few,TRBV7-2,TGTGCCAGCAGCCATCGACAGGTGCGACCAGATACGCAGTATTTT,CASSHRQVRPDTQYF
TRBJ2-5,TRBD1,-,TRBV5-8,TGTGCCAGCAGCTCTGCGACAGGGGAAACCCAGTACTTC,CASSSATGETQYF
TRBJ1-2,TRBD1,few,TRBV19,TGTGCCAGTAGTACGGACAGGGGGAAGAGCATAGTCGGCTACACCTTC,CASSTDRGKSIVGYTF
TRBJ2-3,-,-,TRBV12-5,TGTGCTAGTGGTTTAGGTCGGGTAGTCACAGATACGCAGTATTTT,CASGLGRVVTDTQYF
TRBJ1-5,-,-,TRBV19,TGTGCCAGTAGTAGGTCCGGGAGCCCCAATCAGCCCCAGCATTTT,CASSRSGSPNQPQHF
TRBJ2-1,-,-,TRBV7-2,TGTGCCAGCAGCTTAGCGCTAGGGGGAATCTACAATGAGCAGTTCTTC,CASSLALGGIYNEQFF
TRBJ2-7,-,-,TRBV29-1,TGCAGCGTTGGTGGGCTCTACTCCTACGAGCAGTACTTC,CSVGGLYSYEQYF